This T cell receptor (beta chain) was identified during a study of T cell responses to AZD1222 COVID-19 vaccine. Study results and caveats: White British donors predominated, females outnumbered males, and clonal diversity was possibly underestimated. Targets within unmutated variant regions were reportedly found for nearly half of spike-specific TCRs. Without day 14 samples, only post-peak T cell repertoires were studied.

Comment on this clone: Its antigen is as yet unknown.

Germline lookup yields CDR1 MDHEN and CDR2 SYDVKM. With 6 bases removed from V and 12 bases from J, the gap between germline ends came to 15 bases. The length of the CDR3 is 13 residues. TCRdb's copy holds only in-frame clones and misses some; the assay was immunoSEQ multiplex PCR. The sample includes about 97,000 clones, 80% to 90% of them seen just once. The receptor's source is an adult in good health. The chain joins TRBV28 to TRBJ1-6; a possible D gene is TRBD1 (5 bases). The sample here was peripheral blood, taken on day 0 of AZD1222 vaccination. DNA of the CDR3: TGTGCCAGCAGACCCCCTGGGGGTCAACCCCTCCACTTT. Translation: CASRPPGGQPLHF.